This is a list of T cell receptor beta chains from one sample in a study of blood T cell repertoires in COVID-19. Sequencing used immunoSEQ multiplex PCR; TCRdb keeps in-frame clones, though not all of them. The sample carries some 250,000 clones, approximately 83% recorded once. The sequenced sample consisted of peripheral blood. The receptors originated from a woman aged 25 to 39 who had recovered from COVID-19. CDR3s include the opening cysteine and the closing phenylalanine or tryptophan. D genes are given only for firm matches. Clone size is not always given. Where it is, it says once, few, many or a class for expanded clones.

J	V	D	size	CDR3	DNA
TRBJ2-5	TRBV2	.	.	CASRREPQETQYF	TGTGCCAGCAGACGGGAGCCCCAAGAGACCCAGTACTTC
TRBJ2-1	TRBV14	.	.	CASSQDRTADNEQFF	TGTGCCAGCAGCCAAGATCGGACAGCGGATAATGAGCAGTTCTTC
TRBJ2-1	TRBV20-1	TRBD2	.	CSAGGGDEQFF	TGCAGTGCTGGGGGAGGGGATGAGCAGTTCTTC
TRBJ2-3	TRBV7-3	TRBD2	.	CASSTIAGGLTDTQYF	TGTGCCAGCAGCACTATAGCGGGGGGACTCACAGATACGCAGTATTTT
TRBJ1-6	TRBV6-5	.	.	CASARQGNSPLHF	TGTGCCAGCGCGCGTCAGGGGAATTCACCCCTCCACTTT
TRBJ2-5	TRBV5-4	.	.	CASSWPNQETQYF	TGTGCCAGCAGCTGGCCGAACCAAGAGACCCAGTACTTC
TRBJ2-1	TRBV3-1/TRBV3-2	.	.	CASSNPDEQFF	TGTGCCAGCAGCAACCCGGATGAGCAGTTCTTC
TRBJ2-1	TRBV7-2	.	.	CASSQRGRVMNEQFF	TGTGCCAGCAGCCAAAGGGGCAGGGTTATGAATGAGCAGTTCTTC
TRBJ1-2	TRBV7-9	.	.	CASSPLQGSYGYTF	TGTGCCAGCAGCCCTCTACAGGGATCCTATGGCTACACCTTC
TRBJ2-2	TRBV9	.	once	CASSMDFQPGELFF	TGTGCCAGCAGCATGGACTTCCAGCCCGGGGAGCTGTTTTTT
TRBJ1-2	TRBV2	.	few	CASSDQGLNYGYTF	TGTGCCAGCAGTGACCAGGGGCTTAACTATGGCTACACCTTC
TRBJ2-7	TRBV7-9	TRBD1	.	CASSLVPGTGLAYEQYF	TGTGCCAGCAGCTTAGTACCCGGGACAGGGCTTGCCTACGAGCAGTACTTC
TRBJ2-3	TRBV5-5	TRBD2	.	CASSLGSGGANTQYF	TGTGCCAGCAGCTTGGGCAGCGGGGGGGCAAATACGCAGTATTTT
TRBJ2-1	TRBV15	TRBD2	.	CATSRRTSGSGQFF	TGTGCCACCAGCAGAAGGACTAGCGGGTCTGGGCAGTTCTTC
TRBJ2-7	TRBV27	TRBD2	.	CASTSVGGALEYEQYF	TGTGCCAGCACTAGCGTCGGGGGGGCCCTTGAATACGAGCAGTACTTC
TRBJ2-2	TRBV18	.	few	CASSSELVSASTAGELFF	TGTGCCAGCTCATCAGAGCTAGTCTCGGCTTCAACCGCCGGGGAGCTGTTTTTT
TRBJ2-5	TRBV7-8	.	.	CASSLDLGETQYF	TGTGCCAGCAGCTTAGATCTCGGGGAGACCCAGTACTTC
TRBJ2-1	TRBV5-6	.	once	CASSLAGQGQYEQFF	TGTGCCAGCAGCTTGGCCGGTCAGGGGCAATATGAGCAGTTCTTC
TRBJ1-6	TRBV7-3	TRBD1	.	CASSLSGQGLGPLHF	TGTGCCAGCAGCTTATCGGGACAGGGACTCGGTCCCCTCCACTTT
TRBJ2-3	TRBV6-5	TRBD2	.	CASLILAGSTDTQYF	TGTGCCAGCCTAATCCTAGCGGGTAGCACAGATACGCAGTATTTT
TRBJ1-6	TRBV27	.	.	CASSNDPRGSPLHF	TGTGCCAGCAGCAACGACCCCAGGGGCTCACCCCTCCACTTT
TRBJ2-7	TRBV11-2	TRBD2	.	CASSFGGGSYEQYF	TGTGCCAGCAGCTTTGGGGGGGGGTCCTACGAGCAGTACTTC
TRBJ2-5	TRBV4-3	TRBD2	.	CASSQSGGLDLGETQYF	TGCGCCAGCAGCCAATCGGGGGGTTTGGACCTCGGAGAGACCCAGTACTTC